The 17 T cell receptor beta chains given below trace back to one sample, sequenced in a study of T-cell reconstitution after alpha-beta-depleted transplantation in children. Researchers prepared the TCRbeta library using unique molecular identifiers, the study reports. Via MiXCR, TCRdb re-called the PCR reads, giving one row per CDR3 protein. The table has hundreds of thousands of distinct CDR3 sequences, around 13% seen once. Specimen: PBMCs, collected before TCRalphabeta/CD19-depleted stem cell transplant. These receptors came from a girl aged 2-10 years with congenital amegakaryocytic thrombocytopenia, due to receive a stem cell transplant.

This clonotype has a handful of counts. J is TRBJ1-4 and V is TRBV11-2; D is perhaps TRBD1 (6 bases). Germline V gene lookup returns CDR1 SGHAT and CDR2 FQNNGV. CDR3 length equals 15 residues. V was pared by 1 base and J by 2 bases, with 8 bases between. The CDR3 DNA reads TGTGCCAGCAGCTTAGCTGGACAGACTAATGAAAAACTGTTTTTT. As protein: CASSLAGQTNEKLFF.

The table lists this clonotype with a few counts. J is TRBJ2-3 and V is TRBV20-1; D not resolved. Germline V gene lookup returns CDR1 DFQATT and CDR2 SNEGSKA (reference sequence). The V end was cut by 3 bases, the J end by 11 bases, with 12 bases between. This CDR3 is 11 amino acids long. The CDR3 DNA is TGCAGTGCTAGCGGGCCCTTGGGGCAGTATTTT. Residues: CSASGPLGQYF.

Concerning this clonotype: This may be a read error: a much more frequent sequence differs by one nucleotide. V is TRBV29-1 and J is TRBJ1-5; D not certain. Germline CDR1 reads SQVTM; CDR2 reads ANQGSEA. CDR3 length: 12 amino acids. The CDR3 coding sequence is TGCAACGTCTCGAATGCGGATCAGCCCCAGCATTTT. This sequence encodes CNVSNADQPQHF.

This clonotype was detected ten times or more. The chain employs TRBV7-6 and TRBJ2-2, with TRBD2 as a possible D gene (5 bases). Trimming removed 3 bases from V and 2 bases from J, with 10 bases in between. Per the germline V gene, CDR1 is SGHVS and CDR2 is FNYEAQ. CDR3 length: 15 amino acids. The DNA for the CDR3 is TGTGCCAGCAGCTTTCCAGCGGATAACACCGGGGAGCTGTTTTTT. It encodes CASSFPADNTGELFF.

This clonotype occurred a few times. The V call is TRBV20-1, the J call TRBJ2-3, with 10 nucleotides matching TRBD2. Germline V CDR1 and CDR2: DFQATT, SNEGSKA (reference sequence). This CDR3 comprises 16 residues. The V gene end was trimmed by 0 bases and the J gene end by 2 bases; junction bases not matched to a gene: 5. CDR3 region: CSARDPGLAVTDTQYF. The CDR3 DNA sequence: TGCAGTGCTAGAGACCCCGGACTAGCGGTCACAGATACGCAGTATTTT.

This clonotype was seen repeatedly, ten times or more. The chain recombines TRBV20-1 with TRBJ1-4; D unresolved. Deletions cut 3 bases from V and 5 bases from J, with 10 bases between. The CDR3 consists of 13 residues. Germline V gene sequence: CDR1 DFQATT, CDR2 SNEGSKA (reference sequence). CDR3 sequence reads: CSASPGENEKLFF. The CDR3 nucleotides are TGCAGTGCTAGTCCGGGAGAAAATGAAAAACTGTTTTTT.

The chain has TRBV5-4 and TRBJ2-5, with D perhaps matching TRBD1 or TRBD2 (6 bases each). This CDR3 has 16 amino acids. With 4 bases removed from V and 4 bases from J, the gap between germline ends came to 20 bases. Germline V gene sequence: CDR1 SGHNT, CDR2 YYREEE (reference sequence). The CDR3 nucleotides read TGTGCCAGCAGCACCGGGGGACACTTGGGAGGAGAGACCCAGTACTTC. It encodes CASSTGGHLGGETQYF. Filled out from reference TRBV5-4 and TRBJ2-5, the complete variable domain reads ETGVTQSPTHLIKTRGQQVTLRCSSQSGHNTVSWYQQALGQGPQFIFQYYREEENGRGNFPPRFSGLQFPNYSSELNVNALELDDSALYLCASSTGGHLGGETQYFGPGTRLLVL.

The gene calls are TRBV5-6 and TRBJ1-2; D is undetermined. Trimming stripped 4 bases from V and 2 bases from J, with 12 bases between. The CDR3 is 14 residues long. Looked up from germline, CDR1 is SGHDT and CDR2 is YYEEEE. In nucleotides, the CDR3 is TGTGCCAGCAGCCTCGAAATGAAAAACTATGGCTACACCTTC. Its translation is CASSLEMKNYGYTF.

This clonotype was seen repeatedly, ten times or more. This chain joins TRBV20-1 and TRBJ1-1; D is uncertain. Trimming stripped 1 base from V and 1 base from J, with 10 bases between. The CDR3 length is 14 residues. CDR1 and CDR2 from the germline V gene are DFQATT and SNEGSKA (reference sequence). The CDR3 coding sequence is TGCAGTGCTAGAGTTGGCCATAAGAACACTGAAGCTTTCTTT. Its protein product is CSARVGHKNTEAFF.

The table lists this clonotype with a few counts. The chain couples TRBV15 to TRBJ1-1; D is perhaps TRBD1 (5 bases). CDR3 length: 15 residues. V was trimmed by 3 bases and J by 3 bases, leaving 14 bases between them. Germline CDR1 reads LNHNV; CDR2 reads YYDKDF (reference sequence). In DNA form, the CDR3 reads TGTGCCACCAGCAGGGGAGGGGAGGGGTACACTGAAGCTTTCTTT. Protein sequence: CATSRGGEGYTEAFF.

This clonotype was counted at least ten times. This chain joins TRBV4-1 and TRBJ2-1; D call uncertain. This CDR3 contains 14 residues. V lost 2 bases to trimming and J lost 8 bases, with 13 bases between them. CDR1 is MGHRA, CDR2 YSYEKL, per germline. DNA of the CDR3: TGCGCCAGCAGCCAAAGATCGGTAAGGGATGAGCAGTTCTTC. This encodes CASSQRSVRDEQFF.

This clonotype has just one count. This may stem from a read error, because a much larger clone lies one nucleotide away. The rearrangement uses TRBV15 and TRBJ2-5; D may be TRBD2 (5 bases). The CDR3 has 14 amino acids. Per germline, CDR1 LNHNV and CDR2 YYDKDF (reference sequence). DNA of the CDR3: TGTGCCACCAGCAGAGATTCGGGGAAAGAGGCCCAGTACTTC. It translates to CATSRDSGKEAQYF.

This clonotype was counted at least ten times. V is TRBV29-1 and J is TRBJ2-2; weak D call: TRBD2 (5 bases). Germline V gene lookup returns CDR1 SQVTM and CDR2 ANQGSEA. The V end lost 5 bases, the J end lost 0 bases, and 7 bases lay between the germline ends. The CDR3 spans 13 residues. The CDR3 sequence is CSVLAANTGELFF. The CDR3 nucleotides read TGCAGCGTTCTAGCAGCGAACACCGGGGAGCTGTTTTTT.

The chain is built from TRBV19 and TRBJ2-1, with D tentatively TRBD1 (7 bases). The length of the CDR3 is 16 residues. The V end was cut by 5 bases, the J end by 8 bases, with 22 bases between. CDR1 is LNHDA and CDR2 is SQIVND in the germline V gene (reference sequence). The CDR3 DNA sequence: TGTGCCAGTAGTGCAGGGGGGACCTTGCTCATTCATGAGCAGTTCTTC. This encodes CASSAGGTLLIHEQFF.

This clonotype was recorded many times. This chain connects TRBV7-9 to TRBJ2-3; D is unresolved. The CDR3 runs to 15 residues. Trimming cost V 5 bases and J 9 bases, with 21 bases left between them. CDR1 and CDR2 (germline): SEHNR, FQNEAQ (reference sequence). The CDR3 protein is CASSPNQVPVGTQYF. CDR3 in DNA: TGTGCCAGCAGCCCAAACCAGGTTCCCGTGGGGACGCAGTATTTT.

The sample holds many counts of this clonotype. This rearrangement joins TRBV5-1 to TRBJ2-5; TRBD1 matches 7 bases. V lost 4 bases and J lost 0; bases outside the gene matches: 6. Germline CDR1 is SGHRS and CDR2 is YFSETQ. The CDR3 is 15 residues long. The CDR3 region is CASSILDRNQETQYF. The CDR3 DNA sequence: TGCGCCAGCAGCATATTGGACAGGAACCAAGAGACCCAGTACTTC.

In this sample, this clonotype turned up a few times. The V call is TRBV5-1, the J call TRBJ2-5, with 8 bases fitting TRBD2. Per germline, CDR1 SGHRS and CDR2 YFSETQ. Trimming removed 4 bases from V and 1 base from J; junction bases left unmatched: 3. This CDR3 has 14 residues. CDR3 bases: TGCGCCAGCAGCCCGACTAGCGTCCAAGAGACCCAGTACTTC. Its protein is CASSPTSVQETQYF. Looking up the rest from reference TRBV5-1 and TRBJ2-5 gives the full variable domain: KAGVTQTPRYLIKTRGQQVTLSCSPISGHRSVSWYQQTPGQGLQFLFEYFSETQRNKGNFPGRFSGRQFSNSRSEMNVSTLELGDSALYLCASSPTSVQETQYFGPGTRLLVL.